A selection of T cell receptor beta chains follows, all from one sample in a study of OX40 agonist ivuxolimab in advanced cancers. Method: immunoSEQ multiplex PCR; TCRdb's copy keeps in-frame clones and lacks some. The data show approximately 20,000 clones, approximately 90% seen once. The sample here was CD4+ or CD8+ T cells sorted from blood, taken in a trial of the OX40 agonist ivuxolimab. Receptors were obtained from an adult with an advanced solid tumor such as melanoma, head and neck, liver or kidney cancer. Each CDR3 is given with its conserved first and last residue. D genes are given only for firm matches. For some rows the clone size is stated as once, few or many, or as a class when expanded; others skip it.

clone_size d_call j_call v_call cdr3_aa cdr3_nt
- - TRBJ2-3 TRBV7-8 CASSLSRRDTQYF TGTGCCAGCAGCTTAAGTCGTCGGGATACGCAGTATTTT
- - TRBJ2-7 TRBV9 CASSVSGGGGEQYF TGTGCCAGCAGCGTCAGCGGAGGGGGCGGCGAGCAGTACTTC
- - TRBJ2-1 TRBV4-1 CASSQNTRSEQFF TGCGCCAGCAGCCAAAACACTAGAAGTGAGCAGTTCTTC
- - TRBJ1-4 TRBV6-1 CASRGVNEKLFF TGTGCCAGCAGGGGGGTCAATGAAAAACTGTTTTTT
- - TRBJ2-7 TRBV7-9 CASSSGGSYEQYF TGTGCCAGCAGCTCAGGGGGGTCCTACGAGCAGTACTTC
- - TRBJ1-1 TRBV6-6 CASSYDLGNTEAFF TGTGCCAGCAGTTACGATTTAGGGAACACTGAAGCTTTCTTT
- - TRBJ1-1 TRBV4-1 CASSQVGATEAFF TGCGCCAGCAGCCAAGTCGGGGCGACTGAAGCTTTCTTT
- TRBD1 TRBJ1-2 TRBV5-1 CASSHPGQGDYGYTF TGCGCCAGCAGCCACCCAGGACAGGGGGACTATGGCTACACCTTC
- - TRBJ2-1 TRBV19 CATSPRAGDEQFF TGTGCCACCAGCCCTAGGGCCGGGGATGAGCAGTTCTTC
large - TRBJ1-2 TRBV27 CASSLSPVIYGYTF TGTGCCAGCAGTTTATCGCCAGTCATCTATGGCTACACCTTC
- - TRBJ1-2 TRBV7-9 CASSLATIIGHYGYTF TGTGCCAGCAGCTTAGCGACAATAATAGGGCACTATGGCTACACCTTC
- - TRBJ1-3 TRBV29-1 CSVGADDTIYF TGCAGCGTTGGGGCGGATGACACCATATATTTT
- - TRBJ2-2 TRBV28 CASSFGVVNTGELFF TGTGCCAGCAGTTTCGGAGTTGTGAACACCGGGGAGCTGTTTTTT
- - TRBJ1-5 TRBV2 CASSENARGSLPQHF TGTGCCAGCAGTGAAAACGCCAGGGGATCCCTACCCCAGCATTTT
- TRBD2 TRBJ2-1 TRBV14 CASSQRVRLKGGNEQFF TGTGCCAGCAGCCAGAGAGTGCGCCTTAAGGGAGGGAATGAGCAGTTCTTC
- - TRBJ2-7 TRBV6-1 CASSEWVREPYEQYF TGTGCCAGCAGTGAATGGGTCAGGGAGCCCTACGAGCAGTACTTC
- - TRBJ2-7 TRBV18 CASSPGHDEQYF TGTGCCAGCTCACCAGGACACGACGAGCAGTACTTC
- TRBD2 TRBJ2-3 TRBV7-8 CASSWTSGGTDTQYF TGTGCCAGCAGCTGGACTAGCGGGGGGACAGATACGCAGTATTTT
- TRBD2 TRBJ2-7 TRBV5-8 CASSLPRTSGASPYEQYF TGTGCCAGCAGCTTACCCCGGACTAGCGGGGCCTCTCCCTACGAGCAGTACTTC
- TRBD2 TRBJ2-2 TRBV5-1 CASSLELAGGAGGELFF TGCGCCAGCAGCTTGGAGCTAGCGGGAGGAGCGGGCGGGGAGCTGTTTTTT
medium-sized - TRBJ1-1 TRBV28 CASSSSPGHFPLNTEAFF TGTGCCAGCAGCTCTTCCCCGGGACACTTCCCCTTGAACACTGAAGCTTTCTTT
- - TRBJ1-1 TRBV27 CASSFAANTEAFF TGTGCCAGCAGTTTTGCGGCGAACACTGAAGCTTTCTTT
- - TRBJ2-1 TRBV19 CASSITGGINNEQFF TGTGCCAGTAGTATAACGGGGGGCATTAACAATGAGCAGTTCTTC
- - TRBJ1-1 TRBV6-6 CASSYGGEMNTEAFF TGTGCCAGCAGTTATGGGGGGGAAATGAACACTGAAGCTTTCTTT
- TRBD2 TRBJ2-1 TRBV27 CASSWTSAENEQFF TGTGCCAGCAGTTGGACTAGCGCGGAGAATGAGCAGTTCTTC
few TRBD1 TRBJ2-5 TRBV7-9 CASSLVDRVGETQYF TGTGCCAGCAGCTTAGTGGACAGGGTAGGAGAGACCCAGTACTTC
- TRBD2 TRBJ2-7 TRBV7-6 CASSLGRSGDGYEQYF TGTGCCAGCAGCTTAGGTCGGAGCGGGGATGGGTACGAGCAGTACTTC